This T cell receptor beta chain was identified in a study of blood T cell repertoires in COVID-19. Study details: From the United States, Italy and Spain came samples of acute and convalescent COVID-19. Sample material is recorded as cDNA or gDNA derived from T cells, B-cell-depleted T cells, or PBMCs.

From germline, CDR1 is MNHEY and CDR2 SMNVEV (reference sequence). Trimming stripped 5 bases from V and 2 bases from J, with 15 bases between. The CDR3 is made up of 16 amino acids. Participant reports of clinical history set cohort assignment. Per the original methods: Estimation of nucleated cell counts was performed using reference gene primer amplification. The data were produced by immunoSEQ multiplex PCR, yet TCRdb's version contains in-frame clones alone and is incomplete. The V and J calls and the clone size are those of that table, but D and trimming were determined from the DNA. This sample has around 430,000 clones, with around 87% found just once.

The clonotype was recovered from a woman aged 50 to 60 who had recovered from COVID-19. Sequencing was performed on PBMCs or T cells enriched from blood (not recorded which). This chain joins TRBV27 and TRBJ2-2; D unresolved. CDR3 in DNA: TGTGCCAGCAGTCGTGTCACCCGAACTAACACCGGGGAGCTGTTTTTT. It codes for CASSRVTRTNTGELFF.